The 28 T cell receptor beta chains reported below all come from one sample, sequenced in a study of CD4+ T cells in melanoma. TCRdb keeps only in-frame clones here, not all; method: immunoSEQ multiplex PCR. The sample has fewer than 15,000 clones, more than 55% seen once; the top ten hold approximately 13%. Sequenced material: cells from a culture (not recorded whether cultured in vitro). The source is a human donor with melanoma.

The chain couples TRBV30 to TRBJ1-6; D may be TRBD1 (6 bases). Germline V gene sequence: CDR1 GTSNPN, CDR2 SVGIG (reference sequence). CDR3 length equals 14 residues. The V and J ends lost 3 bases and 5 bases respectively, with 11 bases between them. Written as DNA, the CDR3 is TGTGCCTGGAGGGGGCCAGGGGATAATTCACCCCTCCACTTT. It codes for CAWRGPGDNSPLHF.

V is TRBV2 and J is TRBJ1-4, with D uncertain. CDR3 length: 11 amino acids. Germline V lookup: CDR1 SNHLY, CDR2 FYNNEI. V was shortened by 3 bases and J by 8 bases, with 4 bases between the two germline ends. The DNA for the CDR3 is TGTGCCAGCAGTGATTGGGAAAAACTGTTTTTT. It codes for CASSDWEKLFF.

The chain employs TRBV5-6 and TRBJ2-7; D may be TRBD1 (5 bases). The germline V gene encodes CDR1 SGHDT and CDR2 YYEEEE. The V end lost 0 bases, the J end lost 3 bases, and 10 bases lay between the germline ends. This CDR3 contains 14 residues. For the CDR3, the DNA is TGTGCCAGCAGCTTGGCCCAGGGATACTACGAGCAGTACTTC. Translated, it gives CASSLAQGYYEQYF.

V and J are TRBV12-5 and TRBJ2-7, with 7 bases fitting TRBD2. Germline-derived CDR1 and CDR2 are LGHNT and FRNRAP. This CDR3 contains 16 residues. The J segment lost 0 bases and the V segment lost 2 bases, leaving 7 bases of the junction unmatched. In DNA, the CDR3 is TGTGCTAGTGGTTTGAAGCTAGCGGCCATCTCCTACGAGCAGTACTTC. Translation: CASGLKLAAISYEQYF.

This rearrangement joins TRBV2 to TRBJ2-1, with 13 bases that match TRBD2. Trimming removed 7 bases from V and 9 bases from J; junction bases left unmatched: 6. The CDR3 sequence is 14 residues long. From germline, CDR1 is SNHLY and CDR2 FYNNEI. The CDR3 is CASTGTSGEVEQFF. CDR3 in DNA: TGTGCCAGCACAGGGACTAGCGGGGAGGTTGAGCAGTTCTTC.

The V gene is TRBV5-6, the J gene TRBJ2-5; D possibly corresponds to TRBD2 (6 bases). The CDR3 covers 13 residues. Germline lookup yields CDR1 SGHDT and CDR2 YYEEEE. The V end was cut by 1 base, the J end by 12 bases, with 16 bases between. In nucleotides, the CDR3 is TGTGCCAGCAGCTTGCGAATGGCGGGAATGAAGTACTTC. Its translation is CASSLRMAGMKYF.

This clone showed up just a few times. The chain couples TRBV5-4 to TRBJ1-1; D not certain. Trimming shortened V by 0 bases and J by 6 bases, and 6 bases separated the two germline ends. Looked up from germline, CDR1 is SGHNT and CDR2 is YYREEE (reference sequence). CDR3 length: 12 amino acids. CDR3: CASSLESAEAFF. CDR3 DNA: TGTGCCAGCAGCTTGGAAAGCGCTGAAGCTTTCTTT. Filled out from reference TRBV5-4 and TRBJ1-1, the complete variable domain reads ETGVTQSPTHLIKTRGQQVTLRCSSQSGHNTVSWYQQALGQGPQFIFQYYREEENGRGNFPPRFSGLQFPNYSSELNVNALELDDSALYLCASSLESAEAFFGQGTRLTVV.

The chain couples TRBV10-3 to TRBJ1-2, with a weak D call TRBD1 (6 bases). The ends were cut back, 8 bases at V and 0 bases at J, with 13 bases in the middle. This CDR3 is built from 14 residues. The germline V gene encodes CDR1 ENHRY and CDR2 SYGVKD. The CDR3 DNA follows: TGTGCCATCCGTAGACAGGAGACTAACTATGGCTACACCTTC. This gives the protein CAIRRQETNYGYTF.

In the case of this clone: Mismatch with germline at one junction end may stem from a read error. This chain joins TRBV7-7 and TRBJ2-3; 13 bases line up with TRBD2. This CDR3 is 16 amino acids long. Germline V gene sequence: CDR1 SSHAT, CDR2 FNYEAQ (reference sequence). The CDR3: CASSGGTSGEKDTQYF. The CDR3, as DNA: TGTGCTAGCAGCGGGGGGACTAGCGGGGAAAAAGATACGCAGTATTTT.

The chain has TRBV5-1 and TRBJ1-3; D uncertain. Trimming cost V 4 bases and J 0 bases, with 14 bases left between them. Germline CDR1 and CDR2: SGHRS and YFSETQ. This CDR3 has 16 amino acids. CDR3 coding DNA: TGCGCCAGCAGCCCGGCAAGTAGAGCCTCTGGAAACACCATATATTTT. This gives the protein CASSPASRASGNTIYF.

This clone was detected a few times. The CDR3 bases are TGCGCCAGCAGCTACCCGGACCCTACCGGGGAGCTGTTTTTT. It codes for CASSYPDPTGELFF. V is TRBV4-1 and J is TRBJ2-2, with no clear D. The ends were cut back, 5 bases at V and 5 bases at J, with 12 bases in the middle. The germline V gene encodes CDR1 MGHRA and CDR2 YSYEKL. This CDR3 is 14 amino acids long.

This rearrangement joins TRBV6-8 to TRBJ2-5, with TRBD2 matching 11 bases. This CDR3 is built from 19 residues. V was clipped by 8 bases and J by 5 bases; unmatched bases: 22. Looked up from germline, CDR1 is MNHGY and CDR2 is SAAAGT. The CDR3 region has the DNA TGTGCCAGCCCCTATTCGGGGGCTAGCGGGGGGCCCCCTCCGGAGACCCAGTACTTC. It translates to CASPYSGASGGPPPETQYF.

The chain carries TRBV2 and TRBJ1-3, with D possibly TRBD1 on 5 matching bases. Germline CDR1 SNHLY, CDR2 FYNNEI. The V gene lost 6 bases and the J gene lost 4 bases, with 19 bases spanning the gap. The length of the CDR3 is 16 residues. The CDR3 loop is CASSGPGKPPGNTIYF. The CDR3 nucleotides are TGTGCCAGCAGCGGTCCAGGGAAGCCTCCCGGAAACACCATATATTTT.

This clone came up a few times. This chain joins TRBV18 and TRBJ1-1; no definite D call. Trimming removed 3 bases at V and 11 bases at J, with 10 bases between. This CDR3 contains 11 residues. The V gene's germline CDR1 is KGHSH and CDR2 LQKENI. DNA of the CDR3: TGTGCCAGCTCACCCGCATCTTCCGCTTTCTTT. Its protein product is CASSPASSAFF.

The table lists this clone with a few counts. The chain employs TRBV27 and TRBJ2-2; D is ambiguous. Germline CDR1 is MNHEY and CDR2 is SMNVEV (reference sequence). This CDR3 region has 12 residues. Trimming stripped 3 bases from V and 2 bases from J, with 1 base between. The CDR3 is CASSFNTGELFF. The DNA for the CDR3 is TGTGCCAGCAGTTTCAACACCGGGGAGCTGTTTTTT.

The chain couples TRBV20-1 to TRBJ1-2; no clear D. Trimming removed 3 bases from V and 5 bases from J, with 7 bases in between. Germline V CDR1 and CDR2: DFQATT, SNEGSKA (reference sequence). The CDR3 sequence is 11 residues long. This CDR3 is CSASFGYGYTF. Written as DNA, the CDR3 is TGCAGTGCTAGTTTTGGGTATGGCTACACCTTC.

The V call is TRBV5-1, the J call TRBJ1-2; perhaps TRBD1 as D (6 bases). Germline assignment: CDR1 SGHRS and CDR2 YFSETQ. The CDR3 runs to 17 residues. Trimming removed 0 bases from V and 6 bases from J, with 21 bases in between. This CDR3 reads CASSLGSKGGRDDGYTF. The CDR3 DNA follows: TGCGCCAGCAGCTTGGGCAGTAAGGGGGGCAGAGATGATGGCTACACCTTC. The full variable domain, in which reference TRBV5-1 and TRBJ1-2 provide the parts outside the CDR3, is KAGVTQTPRYLIKTRGQQVTLSCSPISGHRSVSWYQQTPGQGLQFLFEYFSETQRNKGNFPGRFSGRQFSNSRSEMNVSTLELGDSALYLCASSLGSKGGRDDGYTFGSGTRLTVV.

The rearrangement uses TRBV7-2 and TRBJ1-2; 11 bases map to TRBD1. CDR1 and CDR2 from the germline V gene are SGHTA and FQGNSA. Trimming at V came to 6 bases and at J to 4 bases, leaving 4 bases not matched to a gene. The CDR3 runs to 14 residues. The CDR3 sequence is CASSRTGGVYGYTF. CDR3 DNA sequence: TGTGCCAGCAGTCGGACAGGGGGCGTCTATGGCTACACCTTC.

The gene calls are TRBV30 and TRBJ1-5; D possibly corresponds to TRBD1 (5 bases). V lost 1 base to trimming and J lost 5 bases, with 9 bases between them. CDR3 length equals 13 residues. Germline-derived CDR1 and CDR2 are GTSNPN and SVGIG (reference sequence). The CDR3 spells CAWSGGRDQPQHF. CDR3 nucleotide sequence: TGTGCCTGGAGTGGGGGCAGAGATCAGCCCCAGCATTTT.

The J gene is TRBJ1-4, the V gene TRBV18; 7 bases align to TRBD1. CDR1 is KGHSH, CDR2 LQKENI, per germline. The CDR3 consists of 14 residues. Unmatched junction bases numbered 4, after V lost 3 bases and J lost 6 bases. CDR3 in DNA: TGTGCCAGCTCACCTGCAGGGGGTTATGAAAAACTGTTTTTT. Its translation: CASSPAGGYEKLFF.

The V call is TRBV7-2, the J call TRBJ1-4; the D is unclear. CDR1 SGHTA and CDR2 FQGNSA come from the germline V gene. The CDR3 totals 15 residues. The ends were cut back, 2 bases at V and 1 base at J, with 8 bases in the middle. This chain's CDR3 is CASSLQPGTNEKLFF. The CDR3 DNA follows: TGTGCCAGCAGCTTACAGCCCGGAACTAATGAAAAACTGTTTTTT.

The V gene is TRBV4-1, the J gene TRBJ1-2; 8 bases fit TRBD1. The CDR3 is 16 amino acids. The V gene's germline CDR1 is MGHRA and CDR2 YSYEKL. With 4 bases clipped from V and 2 bases from J, the junction kept 9 bases outside the gene matches. CDR3 residues: CASSPHGQGSNYGYTF. For the CDR3, the DNA is TGCGCCAGCAGCCCGCATGGACAGGGATCCAACTATGGCTACACCTTC.

The chain couples TRBV30 to TRBJ1-4; D is possibly TRBD1 (5 bases). V dropped 2 bases and J dropped 7 bases, with 14 bases sitting between them. The CDR3 sequence is 14 residues long. The germline V gene encodes CDR1 GTSNPN and CDR2 SVGIG (reference sequence). The CDR3 spells CAWSPTGFGEKLFF. CDR3 bases: TGTGCCTGGAGTCCTACAGGATTCGGTGAAAAACTGTTTTTT. Together with reference TRBV30 and TRBJ1-4, the CDR3 gives the full variable domain: SQTIHQWPATLVQPVGSPLSLECTVEGTSNPNLYWYRQAAGRGLQLLFYSVGIGQISSEVPQNLSASRPQDRQFILSSKKLLLSDSGFYLCAWSPTGFGEKLFFGSGTQLSVL.

As for this clone: At one boundary the junction diverges from the germline segment, which might be a read error. The chain couples TRBV5-3 to TRBJ1-2, with 8 bases identical to TRBD1. TRBV5-3 is classed as an ORF, of uncertain function. The CDR3 runs to 10 residues. CDR3 in amino acids: CARSGTGYAF. The CDR3 DNA reads as TGTGCCAGAAGCGGGACAGGCTACGCCTTC.

This clone was detected only once. The rearrangement joins TRBV6-5 to TRBJ1-2; D unclear. Trimming shortened V by 6 bases and J by 4 bases, and 15 bases separated the two germline ends. Germline lookup yields CDR1 MNHEY and CDR2 SVGAGI. CDR3 length equals 14 residues. The chain's CDR3 is CASRTTDGGYGYTF. CDR3 in DNA: TGTGCCAGCAGGACCACGGACGGTGGCTATGGCTACACCTTC.

This clone came up once. The CDR3 DNA follows: TGTGCCTGGAGTCAAAACGCCGCCTCGACCCAGTACTTC. The encoded protein is CAWSQNAASTQYF. V gene TRBV30 combines with J gene TRBJ2-5; no firm D call. CDR1 is GTSNPN, CDR2 SVGIG, per germline (reference sequence). The CDR3 has 13 residues. V was shortened by 2 bases and J by 7 bases, with 14 bases between the two germline ends.

This chain links TRBV4-2 with TRBJ1-2; D ambiguous. V lost 0 bases to trimming and J lost 3 bases, with 2 bases between them. Germline V CDR1 and CDR2: LGHNA, YNFKEQ. The CDR3 length is 12 residues. CDR3 sequence reads: CASSQEYYGYTF. CDR3 in DNA: TGTGCCAGCAGCCAAGAATACTATGGCTACACCTTC.

This clone was seen a handful of times. The J gene is TRBJ1-1, the V gene TRBV4-2, with 9 bases matching TRBD1. V shed 6 bases, J shed 3 bases, and the junction held 5 bases outside the gene matches. Per the germline V gene, CDR1 is LGHNA and CDR2 is YNFKEQ. The CDR3 is 14 amino acids. This CDR3 is CASRLQGAHTEAFF. The CDR3 coding sequence is TGTGCCAGCAGACTACAGGGGGCCCACACTGAAGCTTTCTTT.